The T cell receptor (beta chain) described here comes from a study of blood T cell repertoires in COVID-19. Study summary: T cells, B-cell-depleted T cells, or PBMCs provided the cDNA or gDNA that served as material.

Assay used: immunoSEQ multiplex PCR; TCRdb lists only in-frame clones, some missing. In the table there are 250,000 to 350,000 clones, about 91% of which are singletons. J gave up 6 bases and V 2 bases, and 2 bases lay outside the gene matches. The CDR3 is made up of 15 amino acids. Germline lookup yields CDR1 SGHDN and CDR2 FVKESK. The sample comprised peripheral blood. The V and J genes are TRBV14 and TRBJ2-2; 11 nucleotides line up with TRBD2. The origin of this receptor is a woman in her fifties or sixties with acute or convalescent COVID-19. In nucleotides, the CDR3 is TGTGCCAGCAGCCAACAACTAGCGGGGGCCGGGGAGCTGTTTTTT. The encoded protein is CASSQQLAGAGELFF.